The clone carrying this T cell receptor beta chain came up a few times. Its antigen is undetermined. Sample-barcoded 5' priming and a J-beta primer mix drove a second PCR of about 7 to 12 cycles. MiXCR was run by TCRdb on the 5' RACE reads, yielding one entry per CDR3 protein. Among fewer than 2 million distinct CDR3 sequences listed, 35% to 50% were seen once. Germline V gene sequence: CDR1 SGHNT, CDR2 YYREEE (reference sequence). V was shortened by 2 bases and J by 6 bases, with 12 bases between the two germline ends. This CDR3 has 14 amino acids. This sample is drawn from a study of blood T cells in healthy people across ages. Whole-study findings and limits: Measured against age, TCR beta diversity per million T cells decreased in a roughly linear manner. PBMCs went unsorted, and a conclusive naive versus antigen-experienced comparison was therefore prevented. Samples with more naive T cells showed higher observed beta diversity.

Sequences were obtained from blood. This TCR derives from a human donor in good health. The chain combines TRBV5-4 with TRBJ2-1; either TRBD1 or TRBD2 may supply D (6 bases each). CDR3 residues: CASSFTGTGNEQFF. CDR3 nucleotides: TGTGCCAGCAGCTTTACAGGGACTGGCAATGAGCAGTTCTTC.